This note documents a single T cell receptor (beta chain) sequence. What antigen it recognizes has not been identified. No much larger clone is present one base from it, and per-base qualities are unavailable. The CDR1 and CDR2 encoded by the germline V gene are SGHAT and FQNNGV. Reading from cysteine to phenylalanine, the CDR3 counts 14 amino acids. Of all the DNA, just the CDR3 is kept, 42 bases in frame from base 1. Trimming removed 4 bases from V and 2 bases from J, leaving 11 bases between the germline ends. The data were obtained in a study of cytomegalovirus exposure and HLA in healthy donors (dated by TCRdb to 2016 to 2017). Background for the entire study: In an earlier analysis of some 610 of the donors, around 290 Gb of sequence data and 90 million to 130 million unique TCR beta sequences from about 190 million T cells were reported. A separate validation cohort of over a hundred different subjects was used in addition to the approximately 640-subject first cohort. On average, around 240,000 unique TCR beta nucleotide sequences were sequenced per donor among 300 to 500 genotyped donors of the cohort, with roughly 18% of those sequences being non-productive. High-throughput TCR immunosequencing, statistical association of individual TCRs with disease status, and machine learning were combined to predict cytomegalovirus infection status. The aim of the study was to test whether cataloging public T cell receptors could identify signatures of past pathogen exposure. Genome-wide SNP genotypes for about three fifths of the roughly 670 donors were used in a later genetic analysis, which treated that subset as a discovery cohort. An early release covering 550 to 700 HLA-typed donors comprised approximately 290 gigabases of sequencing data and around 85 million unique TCR sequences. The study profiled the T cell repertoires of about 640 subjects by immunosequencing and related them to cytomegalovirus serostatus. Every discovery cohort repertoire had been produced on one sequencing platform. Of the 350 to 450 genotyped donors, 81% were placed in the genetic ancestry cluster associated with self-reported Caucasian donors. Alongside the repertoire data, information on donor age, sex, ethnicity and CMV serostatus was compiled. A later analysis re-examined previously published TCR beta repertoires from about 700 donors and added high-resolution HLA genotyping to investigate patterns of TCR occurrence. Typing coverage varied by locus: roughly 620-640 donors for A, B, C, DRB1 and DQB1; approximately 500 for DQA1; about 600 for DPA1; 400 to 480 for DPB1. Because of strong linkage in the cohort, four or five DR-DQ haplotypes were treated as single units for association and clustering. The later analysis used no new phenotypic data to find candidate immune exposures, relying instead on TCR beta sequences and their occurrence across donors. HLA typing included class I and class II loci at four-digit resolution. An earlier analysis of 587 of the donors used high-throughput TCR beta sequencing to judge whether each TCR beta V gene segment behaved as functional or pseudogenic. The study at large found these results: Several of the top co-occurrence clusters appeared to be linked to parvovirus B19, influenza, CMV and Epstein-Barr virus, according to a later analysis. Most CMV-associated TCR beta chains appeared to be HLA-restricted in a later analysis, and the HLA associations seemed to be driven largely by CMV exposure. A few of the identified cytomegalovirus-associated TCR beta chains were confirmed in vitro to be specific for cytomegalovirus antigens. In a later analysis, HLA-associated TCR beta chains showed more clonal expansion and lower generation probabilities than non-associated chains that were equally common. Most TCR sequences were observed very rarely across donors, whereas some public TCRs were present in many individuals. Some IMGT-functional V segments, including TRBV6-2 and TRBV6-3, could not be distinguished by the 87-base-pair reads and were therefore excluded. The classifier was reported to diagnose cytomegalovirus status with high specificity and sensitivity in both the original and validation cohorts. Linkage disequilibrium might explain the correlated functional status among segregating V segments, but an unknown experimental factor could not be ruled out. It was suggested by the authors that the approach could potentially be generalized to other disease states and immunological phenotypes. For the cohort, immune exposure information was limited to CMV serostatus. A further reported finding was that TCR beta sequences accurately predicted the HLA-A and HLA-B alleles for most subjects in the first cohort. Because some donors lacked HLA typing at each locus, the association tests relied only on the typed subset. The study gave a list of over 150 TCR beta chains associated with cytomegalovirus. When HLA alleles, especially DR and DQ, strongly co-occurred, attributing TCR associations to individual alleles was difficult. According to a later analysis, TCR association rates differed among HLA loci, with DRB1 alleles showing the most associated TCRs and HLA-C alleles showing the fewest. According to a later genetic analysis, donors in an Asian-associated ancestry cluster had fewer N-insertions in productive TCRs than the approximately 690-donor mean. The earlier analysis of approximately 560 of the donors excluded roughly 17 rarely observed V segments, including chromosome 9 orphons, because counts were too low. An association between a missense DCLRE1C variant and V-gene and J-gene trimming of TCR beta chains was found in a later genetic analysis and replicated in an independent cohort. Sequencing depth was assumed to be roughly uniform across donors in the presence/absence analyses, though that assumption may not hold. Specific HLA alleles were associated with over 15,000 TCR beta sequences at a false discovery rate of 0.05 in a later analysis. Only TCR beta chains were sequenced in this cohort, and the absence of alpha or paired-chain data limited detectable features. An earlier analysis of around 600 of the donors showed that most TCR beta V segments appeared in productive rearrangements either about 87% or about 30% of the time, which broadly matched IMGT annotations. A cluster of highly shared sequence variants was judged likely to represent a technical artifact of the sequencing pipeline.

In total, just over 650 healthy bone marrow donors made up the cohort. At the time of sampling, every cohort member was nominally healthy, though immune exposures that went unrecorded were likely present. The donor tested CMV seropositive, placing the donor among the roughly 270 seropositive members of the cohort. Each donor provided a peripheral blood sample, and peripheral blood mononuclear cells were used for TCR beta sequencing. The Qiagen DNeasy Blood Extraction Kit was used to extract genomic DNA from the blood cell samples. Libraries were built with the immunoSEQ multiplex PCR assay. A mixture of 60 forward primers for TCR Vbeta segments and 13 reverse primers for TCR Jbeta segments was used in the multiplex PCR. Amplification of the CDR3 region of rearranged TCR beta genes was performed with a multiplex PCR assay on genomic DNA. Amplified TCR beta libraries were sequenced as 87-base-pair reads on the Illumina HiSeq System. Under the source paper's analysis protocol: A later analysis tallied roughly 78 million unique TCR beta chains across the approximately 670 repertoires, and about 10 million of those chains were shared by two or more donors. To remove PCR and sequencing errors, raw reads were error-corrected and collapsed into unique sequences using a nearest-neighbor algorithm that merged closely related sequences. To assign V, D and J gene segments, CDR3 sequences were aligned to IMGT reference sequences. For a sequence to be retained, at least a six-nucleotide match to both a V gene segment and a J gene segment was required. Rearrangements were called productive when the CDR3 lacked stop codons and stayed in frame with V and J; all others were non-productive. CDR3 was defined by IMGT convention, running from the second conserved V-encoded cysteine to the conserved J-encoded phenylalanine. The earlier analysis of some 550 of the donors excluded any sequence lacking an unambiguous match to a single V gene segment. An earlier analysis of approximately 590 of the donors classified V segments as functional when productive rearrangements were above 56.7% and as segregating when the standard deviation between donors was above 5%. A statistical classification framework was built to diagnose cytomegalovirus status from the catalog of TCR beta chain sequences. V and J gene assignment, in a later analysis, came from comparing TCR nucleotide sequences with IMGT/GENE-DB human TR gene sequences. The TCRdist pipeline was used in a later analysis to assign CDR3 sequences and most-parsimonious VDJ recombination scenarios. In a later analysis, each TCR beta chain was defined by its CDR3 amino acid sequence together with its V-gene family, and reads lacking a unique V-gene family were excluded. To address suspected cross-contamination and a sequencing artifact, a later analysis removed some 620 highly shared, low-generation-probability nucleotide sequences. A later analysis calculated a clonal expansion index for each public chain from normalized within-repertoire ranks of inferred template counts. In a later analysis, generation probabilities were computed with a VDJ recombination model fitted to out-of-frame rearrangements, and the resulting probabilities were checked against IGoR. In a later analysis, hypergeometric tests were used to score TCR-TCR, TCR-HLA and TCR-CMV co-occurrence, with a repertoire-size bias correction applied to TCR pairs. False discovery rates were estimated in a later analysis by permuting HLA or CMV assignments 20 times. In a later analysis, co-occurring TCRs were grouped with DBSCAN, and TCRdist sequence similarity was added when clustering was performed within HLA-allele-positive subsets. Repertoires with fewer than 30,000 or more than 120,000 public chains were left out of co-occurrence clustering, as were about 5 repertoires with anomalous nucleotide sharing. The table comes from immuneACCESS by way of TCRdb, which keeps in-frame sequences with V and J called. Part of the clones is missing from these tables; in studies checked, under half for an unresolved V gene and the rest for unknown reasons. V, J and clone size were drawn from that table, and D and trimming were deduced from the DNA. The sample table records some 110,000 clones; more than 60% of these occur just once. The ten largest clones represent 8.6% of the sample.

The V and J segments used are TRBV11-2 and TRBJ2-5, and TRBD1 may be the D gene, going by 6 matching bases. The receptor was derived from a woman in her forties in good health and CMV-seropositive. The sequencing sample was made of PBMCs. The encoded CDR3 is CASSYDRMQETQYF. The DNA sequence follows: TGTGCCAGCAGCTACGACAGGATGCAAGAGACCCAGTACTTC.